The 10 T cell receptor beta chains presented below share a single source sample, sequenced in a study of shared clonotypes between healthy human individuals. The method was immunoSEQ multiplex PCR; TCRdb's version includes in-frame clones alone and lacks a portion of them. The sample lists hundreds of thousands of clones, around 78% occurring once. Sequenced input: PBMCs. The source of these receptors is a woman aged 35 to 49 in good health. Some clones in this sample may be carry-over from other donors' samples.

DNA for the CDR3: TGTGCCAGCAGTCTAGCCGGCGGGGGCGGAGGGCAGCCCCAGCATTTT. Encoded protein: CASSLAGGGGGQPQHF. The chain links TRBV27 to TRBJ1-5; D may be TRBD1 (6 bases). In germline, CDR1 is MNHEY, CDR2 SMNVEV (reference sequence). The CDR3 totals 16 residues. V was pared by 5 bases and J by 7 bases, with 21 bases between.

The chain has TRBV19 and TRBJ2-6; no reliable D call. V was pared by 4 bases and J by 1 base, with 8 bases between. The CDR3 extends over 15 amino acids. Germline V gene lookup returns CDR1 LNHDA and CDR2 SQIVND (reference sequence). The CDR3 DNA is TGTGCCAGTAGTACCTCACTTTCTGGGGCCAACGTCCTGACTTTC. It translates to CASSTSLSGANVLTF.

This clone was found many times. J is TRBJ1-5 and V is TRBV29-1; 10 nucleotides agree with TRBD1. Germline V gene lookup returns CDR1 SQVTM and CDR2 ANQGSEA. This CDR3 has 13 amino acids. With 7 bases clipped from V and 5 bases from J, the junction kept 5 bases outside the gene matches. Here the CDR3 DNA reads TGCAGCGGGGGACAGGGGAAGGATCAGCCCCAGCATTTT. Translated: CSGGQGKDQPQHF.

The V call is TRBV30, the J call TRBJ2-7; possible D gene TRBD2, 5 bases. The germline V gene encodes CDR1 GTSNPN and CDR2 SVGIG (reference sequence). V was clipped by 0 bases and J by 3 bases, with 6 bases between them. The CDR3 length is 12 residues. CDR3 residues: CAWSVADYEQYF. The CDR3 DNA is TGTGCCTGGAGTGTAGCGGACTACGAGCAGTACTTC.

V usage is TRBV28 and J usage is TRBJ2-7, with 9 bases lining up with TRBD1. J gave up 3 bases and V 5 bases, and 5 bases lay outside the gene matches. The CDR3 spans 14 residues. Germline CDR1 is MDHEN and CDR2 is SYDVKM. The CDR3, as DNA: TGTGCCAGCAGTGGGACAGGGCATCACTACGAGCAGTACTTC. Protein: CASSGTGHHYEQYF. The full variable domain, its missing parts supplied by reference TRBV28 and TRBJ2-7, is DVKVTQSSRYLVKRTGEKVFLECVQDMDHENMFWYRQDPGLGLRLIYFSYDVKMKEKGDIPEGYSVSREKKERFSLILESASTNQTSMYLCASSGTGHHYEQYFGPGTRLTVT.

The V and J genes are TRBV28 and TRBJ1-2; no clear D gene. Germline CDR1 and CDR2: MDHEN and SYDVKM. The CDR3 has 17 residues. Trimming left V 4 bases short and J 6 bases short, with 24 bases between. This CDR3 reads CASSSPITSGNLHGYTF. The CDR3, as DNA: TGTGCCAGCAGTTCCCCCATAACCAGCGGGAATCTCCATGGCTACACCTTC.

In this sample, this clone turned up many times. The rearrangement joins TRBV27 to TRBJ2-5, with TRBD1 identical over 7 bases. Germline assignment: CDR1 MNHEY and CDR2 SMNVEV (reference sequence). The CDR3 covers 15 residues. The V segment lost 6 bases and the J segment 4 bases; nucleotides outside the gene matches: 11. The CDR3 here is CASRETGTARETQYF. Written as DNA, the CDR3 is TGTGCCAGCAGAGAAACCGGGACAGCGAGAGAGACCCAGTACTTC.

This chain uses TRBV6-1 with TRBJ1-1; D call uncertain. CDR3 length: 15 amino acids. Per the germline V gene, CDR1 is MNHNS and CDR2 is SASEGT. Trimming shortened V by 3 bases and J by 0 bases, and 11 bases separated the two germline ends. The CDR3 loop is CASSDRGLMNTEAFF. The CDR3 nucleotides read TGTGCCAGCAGTGACAGAGGATTAATGAACACTGAAGCTTTCTTT.

Turning to this clone: This probably arose from a read error, given a far larger clone one base away. Different DNA sequences within this sample yield the same CDR3. This chain joins TRBV6-4 and TRBJ2-3; TRBD2 agrees at 10 bases. CDR3 length: 15 amino acids. Germline lookup yields CDR1 MRHNA and CDR2 SNTAGT. CDR3 residues: CASSPTSGTIDTQYF. The DNA of the CDR3 is TGTGCCAGCAGTCCAACTAGCGGGACCATAGATACGCAGTACTTT.

This chain links TRBV7-9 with TRBJ2-1, with 8 bases matching TRBD1. The CDR3 extends over 18 amino acids. Trimming took 4 bases from V and 5 from J; bases not matched to a gene: 16. Germline CDR1 is SEHNR and CDR2 is FQNEAQ (reference sequence). The CDR3 loop is CASSSKEPGQAFHNEQFF. CDR3 nucleotide sequence: TGTGCCAGCAGCTCGAAAGAACCGGGACAGGCGTTCCACAATGAGCAGTTCTTC. The full variable domain, rest sourced from reference TRBV7-9 and TRBJ2-1, is DTGVSQNPRHKITKRGQNVTFRCDPISEHNRLYWYRQTLGQGPEFLTYFQNEAQLEKSRLLSDRFSAERPKGSFSTLEIQRTEQGDSAMYLCASSSKEPGQAFHNEQFFGPGTRLTVL.